This T cell receptor (beta chain) was profiled in a study of identical twins. General study findings and limits: Out-of-frame alpha sequences that twins shared showed excess low generation probability. For cord blood, abundant beta clonotypes had fewer insertions, unlike memory repertoires, which showed none.

Every one of the donors was a healthy Caucasian. Template switching added a universal primer site, and cDNA bore unique molecular identifiers. TCRdb recomputed calls from the 5' RACE reads with MiXCR, one row per CDR3 protein. The sample lists about 280,000 distinct CDR3 sequences; about 8.1% were seen once. With regard to this clonotype: Its antigen remains unknown.

Losses at the gene ends were 3 bases for V and 4 bases for J; bases not matched to a gene: 6. This CDR3 comprises 16 residues. Per germline, CDR1 MNHEY and CDR2 SMNVEV (reference sequence). Separately, the same data were catalogued under a study of yellow fever vaccine responses in identical twins.

The sequenced material came from memory (CD45RO+) T cells sorted from blood. The rearrangement joins TRBV27 to TRBJ2-5; the match to TRBD2 covers 12 bases. The sequence derives from a woman under 30 in good health. The CDR3 protein is CASSLRLAGGTETQYF. CDR3 sequence (DNA): TGTGCCAGCAGTTTGAGGCTAGCGGGAGGGACAGAGACCCAGTACTTC.